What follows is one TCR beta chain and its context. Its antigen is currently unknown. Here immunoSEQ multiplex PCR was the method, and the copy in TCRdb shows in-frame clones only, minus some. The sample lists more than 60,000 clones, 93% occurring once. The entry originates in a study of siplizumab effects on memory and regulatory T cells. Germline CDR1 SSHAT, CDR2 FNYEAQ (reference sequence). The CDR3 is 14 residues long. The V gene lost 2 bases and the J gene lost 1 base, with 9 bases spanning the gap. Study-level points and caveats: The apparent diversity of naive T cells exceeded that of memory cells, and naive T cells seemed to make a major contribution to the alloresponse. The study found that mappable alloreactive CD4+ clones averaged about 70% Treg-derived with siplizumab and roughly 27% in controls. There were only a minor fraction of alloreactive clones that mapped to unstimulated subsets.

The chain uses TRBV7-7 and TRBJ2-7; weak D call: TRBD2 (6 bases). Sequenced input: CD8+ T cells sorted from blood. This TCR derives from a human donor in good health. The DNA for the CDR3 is TGTGCCAGCAGCTTAAGCCGGGAGTCCTACGAGCAGTACTTC. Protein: CASSLSRESYEQYF.